The TCR beta chain described here comes from a study of monozygotic twins with inflammatory bowel disease. The CDR3 sequence is 11 residues long. CDR1 MNHNS and CDR2 SASEGT come from the germline V gene. The blood volume drawn from each donor was around 2.5 ml. With the 5' RACE reads reprocessed, TCRdb shows one record per CDR3 protein and no DNA. This sample's table reports some 170,000 distinct CDR3 sequences. General study findings and limits: Telling apart the different T cell subtypes was not possible. Clonotype overlap with others was lower in IBD patients than in healthy twins, a difference that was greatest with disease activity. Immunosuppressive treatment differences may have increased patient repertoire variability.

As concerns this clonotype: Its specificity is unknown.

This TCR was recovered from a human donor with ulcerative colitis or Crohn's disease, or a healthy co-twin of an affected twin (not recorded which). This chain joins TRBV6-1 and TRBJ1-4. Source material: blood. The CDR3 region is CASSDLEKLFF.